Sequencing of this T cell receptor (beta chain) was carried out in a study of early T cells in non-severe SARS-CoV-2 infection. This clonotype was picked up many times. Antigen: not known. Individual cDNA molecules were tagged with unique molecular identifiers, the study reported. TCRdb re-called the 5' RACE reads through MiXCR, storing one row per CDR3 protein. The sample lists more than 45,000 distinct CDR3 sequences; more than 7% were seen once. Study-level points and caveats: VDJdb-based annotation leaned toward anti-spike CD8 responses and missed private and CD4 specificities.

With 5 bases removed from V and 4 bases from J, the gap between germline ends came to 16 bases. The CDR3 runs to 14 residues. CDR1 and CDR2 from the germline V gene are GTSNPN and SVGIG (reference sequence). This sequence was found in an adult who was a healthcare worker with PCR-confirmed SARS-CoV-2 infection or an uninfected control (not recorded which). This rearrangement joins TRBV30 to TRBJ2-3; the D call may be TRBD1 or TRBD2 (6 bases each). Sequenced sample: whole blood. The chain's CDR3 is CAWGRQGLADTQYF. The CDR3 coding sequence is TGTGCCTGGGGGAGGCAGGGGCTGGCAGATACGCAGTATTTT.